This T cell receptor beta chain is from a study of T cell changes during pregnancy in multiple sclerosis (dated by TCRdb to 2018 to 2020). About the study as a whole: The study looked at changes in the T cell repertoire across pregnancy in women with multiple sclerosis.

The library was generated by the immunoSEQ multiplex PCR assay. Imported from immuneACCESS, the table was reduced by TCRdb to in-frame sequences with V and J called. These copies leave out some clones; in studies compared against another copy, an unresolved V gene accounts for under half, and the cause of the remainder is not known. The sample data list about 87,000 clones, and just over 90% of these were observed just once. The biggest ten clones account for roughly 1.4% of the sample. As to this clone: The antigen this receptor binds is unknown. Per-base qualities were not stored, and no clone one base away is much larger.

Its CDR3 holds 18 amino acids, cysteine through phenylalanine. Only CDR3 DNA remains: 54 bases, in frame from the first base. V trim: 3 bases; J trim: 3 bases; unmatched bases: 14. The germline V gene gives CDR1 as MGHDK and CDR2 as SYGVNS. This receptor was identified in a female donor in good health, enrolled as a control in a pregnancy study. Material: peripheral blood, obtained in the third trimester of pregnancy. The rearrangement joined TRBV25-1 to TRBJ2-3; 8 middle bases align to TRBD2. The CDR3 protein is CASSDMGAAGGRTDTQYF. The DNA is as follows: TGTGCCAGCAGTGACATGGGGGCGGCGGGAGGTAGAACAGATACGCAGTATTTT.